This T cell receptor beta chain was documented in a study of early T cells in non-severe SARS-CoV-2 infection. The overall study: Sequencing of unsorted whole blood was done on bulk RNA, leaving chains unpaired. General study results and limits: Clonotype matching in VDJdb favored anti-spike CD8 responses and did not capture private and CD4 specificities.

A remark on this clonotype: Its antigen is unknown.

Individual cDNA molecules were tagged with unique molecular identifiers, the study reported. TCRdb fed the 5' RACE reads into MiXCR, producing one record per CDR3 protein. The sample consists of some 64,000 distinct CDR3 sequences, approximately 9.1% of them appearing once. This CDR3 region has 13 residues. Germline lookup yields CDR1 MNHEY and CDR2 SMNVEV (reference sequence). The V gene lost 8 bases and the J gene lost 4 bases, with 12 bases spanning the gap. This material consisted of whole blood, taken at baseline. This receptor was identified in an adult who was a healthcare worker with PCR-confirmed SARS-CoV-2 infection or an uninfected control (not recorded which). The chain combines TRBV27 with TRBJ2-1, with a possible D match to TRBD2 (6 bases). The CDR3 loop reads CASVGSVYNEQFF. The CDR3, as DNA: TGTGCCAGCGTCGGGAGTGTATACAATGAGCAGTTCTTC.